This T cell receptor (beta chain) was captured in a study of Ad26.COV2.S vaccination and SARS-CoV-2 variants. Whole-study context: A COV1001 Ad26.COV2.S trial-arm participant provided the sample. Intramuscular Ad26.COV2.S doses were given once or twice, 56 days apart. Study-wide findings and caveats: Relative to placebo recipients, vaccine recipients exhibited elevated spike-specific TCR breadth.

Concerning this clone itself: The antigen is undetermined.

Sequencing used immunoSEQ multiplex PCR; TCRdb keeps in-frame clones, though not all of them. The table records some 290,000 clones, 85% to 90% of them present only once. Sample treatment: around 19 received Ad26.COV2.S at low or high dose, single or two shots; about 5 received placebo; per-sample allocation not given. Specimen acquisition occurred on day 63 following the initial vaccine or placebo injection. The sequence was obtained from a person aged 18 to 59 who received the Ad26.COV2.S COVID-19 vaccine or a placebo. The starting material was peripheral blood, obtained in a trial of Ad26.COV2.S vaccine versus placebo.

Written as DNA, the CDR3 is TGTGCCAGCAGCCTCCAGGCGGGACAGCTTCCGCATTTT. Translated, it gives CASSLQAGQLPHF. The chain recombines TRBV7-2 with TRBJ1-5, with 7 bases lining up with TRBD1. The CDR3 has 13 residues. With 5 bases clipped from V and 15 bases from J, the junction kept 13 bases outside the gene matches. Per the germline V gene, CDR1 is SGHTA and CDR2 is FQGNSA.